What follows describes a single TCR beta chain. This entry is derived from a study of blood T cell repertoires in COVID-19. Per the original methods: The authors estimated nucleated cell counts from reference gene primer amplification. Libraries were prepared by immunoSEQ multiplex PCR; TCRdb keeps only in-frame clonotypes and omits some of them. V and J calls and clone size are those listed in that table; D and trimming were worked out from the DNA. The table records about 170,000 clones, about 80% of them present only once. The sequence came from a man between 65 and 85 years old with active or convalescent COVID-19. Sequenced input: peripheral blood.

DNA for the CDR3: TGTGCCAGCAGCCGGGACTCCGGAGACTACAATGAGCAGTTCTTC. It encodes CASSRDSGDYNEQFF. This chain links TRBV7-9 with TRBJ2-1; the D gene is possibly TRBD2 (6 bases). V was clipped by 5 bases and J by 3 bases, with 14 bases between them. Germline CDR1 SEHNR, CDR2 FQNEAQ (reference sequence). This CDR3 is 15 amino acids long.